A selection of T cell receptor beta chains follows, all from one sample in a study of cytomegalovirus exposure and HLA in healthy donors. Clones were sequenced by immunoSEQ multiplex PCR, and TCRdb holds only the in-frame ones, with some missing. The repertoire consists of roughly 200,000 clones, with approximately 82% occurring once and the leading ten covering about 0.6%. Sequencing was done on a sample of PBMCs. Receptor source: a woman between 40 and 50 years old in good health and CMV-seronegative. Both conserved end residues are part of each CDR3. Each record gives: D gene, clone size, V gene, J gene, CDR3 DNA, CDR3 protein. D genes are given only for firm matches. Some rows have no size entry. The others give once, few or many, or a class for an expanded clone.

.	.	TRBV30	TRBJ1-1	TGTGCCTGGAGTCTTGAGGTACCGAACACTGAAGCTTTCTTT	CAWSLEVPNTEAFF
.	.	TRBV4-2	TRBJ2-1	TGTGCCAGCAGCCAAGCTCAGATGGATGAGCAGTTCTTC	CASSQAQMDEQFF
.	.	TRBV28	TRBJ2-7	TGTGCCAGCAGTTTAACCTCGGGATCTAAACCCTACGAGCAGTACTTC	CASSLTSGSKPYEQYF
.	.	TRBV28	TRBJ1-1	TGTGCCAGCAGCTATCGGGCAGGGCATTACACTGAAGCTTTCTTT	CASSYRAGHYTEAFF
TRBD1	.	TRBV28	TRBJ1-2	TGTGCCAGCAGTCCGGGGACAGGGAGGACGGGCTACACCTTC	CASSPGTGRTGYTF
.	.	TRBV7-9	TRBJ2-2	TGTGCCAGCAGCTTAGTTGGTCAGGAGAACACCGGGGAGCTGTTTTTT	CASSLVGQENTGELFF
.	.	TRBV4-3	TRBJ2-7	TGCGCCAGCAGCCAAGAGGCAGGGGGGTCCTACGAGCAGTACTTC	CASSQEAGGSYEQYF
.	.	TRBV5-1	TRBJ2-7	TGCGCCAGCAGCGCAACCGGGGTCAGCTCCTACGAGCAGTACTTC	CASSATGVSSYEQYF
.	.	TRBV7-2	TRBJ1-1	TGTGCCAGCCTTTTCAGTCGGGGTAACACTGAAGCTTTCTTT	CASLFSRGNTEAFF
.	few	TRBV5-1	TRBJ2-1	TGCGCCAGCAGCTTGATGGGGCTTACTGATGAGCAGTTCTTC	CASSLMGLTDEQFF
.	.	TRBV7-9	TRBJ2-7	TGTGCCAGCAGCTTTCGGACAGCTTCCTACGAGCAGTACTTC	CASSFRTASYEQYF
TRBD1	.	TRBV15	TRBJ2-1	TGTGCCACCAGCAACGACCGGACAGGGTACTACAATGAGCAGTTCTTC	CATSNDRTGYYNEQFF
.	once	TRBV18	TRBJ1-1	TGTGCCAGCTCACCACCGGGGGGGTGGACTGAAGCTTTCTTT	CASSPPGGWTEAFF
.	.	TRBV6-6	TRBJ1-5	TGTGCCAGCAGTTATACCGGGATTCAGCCCCAGCATTTT	CASSYTGIQPQHF
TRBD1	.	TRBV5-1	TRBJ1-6	TGCGCCAGCAGAAAAGACGGACAGGGGGGGGTCAGTTCCTATAATTCACCCCTCCACTTT	CASRKDGQGGVSSYNSPLHF
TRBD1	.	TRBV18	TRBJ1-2	TGTGCCAGCTCACCACGAAGACAGGGCGCCACTAACTATGGCTACACCTTC	CASSPRRQGATNYGYTF
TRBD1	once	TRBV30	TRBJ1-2	TGTGCCTGGAGTACTGACAGGGGATGGTATGGCTACACCTTC	CAWSTDRGWYGYTF
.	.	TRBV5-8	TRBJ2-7	TGTGCCAGCAGCTTGTGGTCAGGAACCTACGAGCAGTACTTC	CASSLWSGTYEQYF
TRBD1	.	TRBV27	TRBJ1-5	TGTGCCAGCAGTTTATCGTTTGGGGACAGCTTTAGCAATCAGCCCCAGCATTTT	CASSLSFGDSFSNQPQHF
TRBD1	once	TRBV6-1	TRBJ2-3	TGTGCCAGCATTTGGACAGGGGACAACACAGATACGCAGTATTTT	CASIWTGDNTDTQYF
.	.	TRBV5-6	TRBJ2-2	TGTGCCAGCAGCTTGGAAAGGGGGTTACGGGGCACCGGGGAGCTGTTTTTT	CASSLERGLRGTGELFF
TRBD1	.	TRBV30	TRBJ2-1	TGTGCCGGACACGGGACAGCCGGTCTCAATGAGCAGTTCTTC	CAGHGTAGLNEQFF
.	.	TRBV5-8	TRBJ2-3	TGTGCCAGCAGCTTGGCGTGGTCTAACTATGATACGCAGTATTTT	CASSLAWSNYDTQYF
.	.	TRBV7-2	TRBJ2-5	TGTGCCAGCAGCTTATCAGGCAGGGAGACCCAGTACTTC	CASSLSGRETQYF
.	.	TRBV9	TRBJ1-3	TGTGCCAGCAGCCCCGGCATCGGGGACACCATATATTTT	CASSPGIGDTIYF
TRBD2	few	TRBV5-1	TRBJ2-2	TGCGCCAGCAGCCCCGGACTAGCGGGGGGGCAGAGGCTGTTTTTT	CASSPGLAGGQRLFF
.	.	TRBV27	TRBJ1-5	TGTGCCAGCAGTCCTGCAGATGGCAATCAGCCCCAGCATTTT	CASSPADGNQPQHF
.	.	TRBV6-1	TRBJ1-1	TGTGCCAGCAGTGGTCCGACAGCGCTGAACACTGAAGCTTTCTTT	CASSGPTALNTEAFF
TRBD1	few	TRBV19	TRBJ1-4	TGTGCCAGTAATCGGGTTGGGCAGGGGGTGGAAAAACTGTTTTTT	CASNRVGQGVEKLFF
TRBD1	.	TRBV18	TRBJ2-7	TGTGCCAGCTCACCACCGGGACAGGGTGCCCACGAGCAGTACTTC	CASSPPGQGAHEQYF
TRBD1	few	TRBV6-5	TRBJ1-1	TGTGCCAGCAGTTACCGCGACAGGGCCACTGAAGCTTTCTTT	CASSYRDRATEAFF
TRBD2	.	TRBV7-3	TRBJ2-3	TGTGCCAGCAGCCCTACGTCGGGGGGGCTCACAGATACGCAGTATTTT	CASSPTSGGLTDTQYF
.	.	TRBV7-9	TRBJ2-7	TGTTCCAGCGCCGGGGGGCATTACGAGCAGTACTTC	CSSAGGHYEQYF
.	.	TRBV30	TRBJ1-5	TGTGCCTGGGGAACAACAGGGCAACAGCCCCAGCATTTT	CAWGTTGQQPQHF
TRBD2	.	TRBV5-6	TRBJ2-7	TGTGCCAGCAGCTCTGGGAGTAGCGGGGTTTACTACGAGCAGTACTTC	CASSSGSSGVYYEQYF
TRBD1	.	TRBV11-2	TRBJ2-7	TGTGCCAGCAGCTCGAGAGGGACAGACTACTACGAGCAGTACTTC	CASSSRGTDYYEQYF
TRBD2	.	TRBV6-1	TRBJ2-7	TGTGCCAGCAGTGTTACAGGGACTAGCTCCTACGAGCAGTACTTC	CASSVTGTSSYEQYF
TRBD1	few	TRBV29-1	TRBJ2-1	TGCAGCGTTGGCGAGACAGGGAGCTCCTACAATGAGCAGTTCTTC	CSVGETGSSYNEQFF
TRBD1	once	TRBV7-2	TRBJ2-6	TGTGCCAGCAGACCCGGACAGGGGATCTCTGGGGCCAACGTCCTGACTTTC	CASRPGQGISGANVLTF
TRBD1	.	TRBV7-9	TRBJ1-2	TGTGCCAGCAGCGTGGGACAGGGGATCTATGGCTACACCTTC	CASSVGQGIYGYTF
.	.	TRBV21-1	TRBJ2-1	TGTGCCAGCAGCCATCGGTTCCCGTGGTGCGGGACAGTAGTTGGTTTGGGATACAATGAGCAGTTCTTC	CASSHRFPWCGTVVGLGYNEQFF
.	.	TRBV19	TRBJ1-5	TGTGCCAGTAGCCCCGGACAGTTCAATCAGCCCCAGCATTTT	CASSPGQFNQPQHF
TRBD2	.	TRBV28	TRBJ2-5	TGTGCCAGCAGTTTTCCGACTAGCGGGGGCGGGGAGACCCAGTACTTC	CASSFPTSGGGETQYF
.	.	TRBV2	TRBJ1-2	TGTGCCAGCAGTGAACAGGGTCGCGGCTACACCTTC	CASSEQGRGYTF
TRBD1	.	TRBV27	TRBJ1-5	TGTGCCAGCAGTACAGGGGTCAGCAATCAGCCCCAGCATTTT	CASSTGVSNQPQHF
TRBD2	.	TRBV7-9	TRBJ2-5	TGTTCCAGCAGCCCGACGGCTAGCGGGGTTCAAGAGACCCAGTACTTC	CSSSPTASGVQETQYF
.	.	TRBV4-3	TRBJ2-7	TGCGCCAGCAGCCACCTCTCGGCGGGTCTAGAGTACGAGCAGTACTTC	CASSHLSAGLEYEQYF
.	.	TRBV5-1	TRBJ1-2	TGCGCCAGCAGCCCAACCGGGACACGGACCAACTATGGCTACACCTTC	CASSPTGTRTNYGYTF
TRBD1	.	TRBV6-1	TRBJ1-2	TGTGCCAGCAGTGCGGGACAGGGATCTAACTATGGCTACACCTTC	CASSAGQGSNYGYTF
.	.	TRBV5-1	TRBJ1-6	TGCGCCAGCAGCCCGACCCAACAGGGATCACCCCTCCACTTT	CASSPTQQGSPLHF
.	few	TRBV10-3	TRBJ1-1	TGTGCCATCAGTGTCGGACAAGAAGCTTTCTTT	CAISVGQEAFF
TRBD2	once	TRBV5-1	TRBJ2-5	TGCGCCAGCAGCTGGAGCGGGGGGGGCGAGACCCAGTACTTC	CASSWSGGGETQYF
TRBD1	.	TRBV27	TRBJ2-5	TGTGCCAGCAGTTTATCAGGGACAGCATTTAGGCAGCAGTACTTC	CASSLSGTAFRQQYF